The 9 T cell receptor beta chains in this list originate from one sample, sequenced in a study of OX40 agonist ivuxolimab in advanced cancers. TCRdb's table, derived via immunoSEQ multiplex PCR, lists solely in-frame clones and lacks some. This sample carries 50,000 to 75,000 clones, 87% of them seen once, and the ten largest clones take more than 0.55%. The sequencing used CD4+ or CD8+ T cells sorted from blood, collected in a trial of the OX40 agonist ivuxolimab. Source of these receptors: an adult with an advanced solid tumor such as melanoma, head and neck, liver or kidney cancer.

There are a few counts of this clone. The rearrangement links TRBV18 to TRBJ1-2; a weak D match, TRBD1 (6 bases). Deletions cut 1 base from V and 1 base from J, with 7 bases between. The CDR3 consists of 14 residues. CDR1 is KGHSH and CDR2 is LQKENI in the germline V gene. CDR3: CASSPRDNNYGYTF. The CDR3 region has the DNA TGTGCCAGCTCACCACGGGACAATAACTATGGCTACACCTTC.

The J gene is TRBJ1-6, the V gene TRBV2; 7 positions match TRBD1. This CDR3 spans 13 amino acids. Germline CDR1 reads SNHLY; CDR2 reads FYNNEI. Losses at the gene ends were 11 bases for V and 8 bases for J; bases not matched to a gene: 9. CDR3 bases: TGTGCCGGTAGGAGGGACAGAGATTCACCCCTCCACTTT. Residues: CAGRRDRDSPLHF.

Only one count was recorded for this clone. The V gene is TRBV4-2, the J gene TRBJ2-2, with D tentatively TRBD2 (5 bases). The V and J ends lost 2 bases and 2 bases respectively, with 9 bases between them. The CDR3 covers 15 residues. Germline CDR1 reads LGHNA; CDR2 reads YNFKEQ. The DNA of the CDR3 is TGTGCCAGCAGCCAAAGAGAGGGAAACACCGGGGAGCTGTTTTTT. It translates to CASSQREGNTGELFF.

J is TRBJ2-7 and V is TRBV5-5, with D possibly matching TRBD1 (5 bases). This CDR3 contains 15 residues. Germline CDR1 SGHKS, CDR2 YYEKEE (reference sequence). Trimming pared 0 bases from V and 7 bases from J, leaving 17 bases between. CDR3 protein: CASSLVGAAQEEQYF. Here the CDR3 DNA reads TGTGCCAGCAGCTTGGTTGGGGCAGCTCAAGAGGAGCAGTACTTC.

The chain combines TRBV7-2 with TRBJ2-7, with unresolved D. Trimming pared 1 base from V and 2 bases from J, leaving 12 bases between. This CDR3 region has 15 residues. CDR1 and CDR2 (germline): SGHTA, FQGNSA. CDR3 sequence: CASSLGHLQTYEQYF. The CDR3 nucleotides read TGTGCCAGCAGCTTAGGGCACCTACAAACCTACGAGCAGTACTTC.

The rearrangement uses TRBV10-2 and TRBJ2-3, with 7 bases that match TRBD2. The V gene's germline CDR1 is WSHSY and CDR2 SAAADI. V lost 5 bases and J lost 0; bases outside the gene matches: 5. CDR3 length: 15 residues. CDR3 coding DNA: TGCGCCAGCAGTACCCTAGCGGATAGCACAGATACGCAGTATTTT. As protein: CASSTLADSTDTQYF.

This chain links TRBV2 with TRBJ2-1; TRBD2 aligns across 10 bases. This CDR3 has 16 amino acids. Germline values: CDR1 SNHLY, CDR2 FYNNEI. Trimming removed 2 bases from V and 0 bases from J; junction bases left unmatched: 1. The chain's CDR3 is CASSERTSGSYNEQFF. CDR3 nucleotides: TGTGCCAGCAGTGAACGGACTAGCGGCTCCTACAATGAGCAGTTCTTC.

This clone showed up just once. The chain carries TRBV7-3 and TRBJ2-3, with 7 bases fitting TRBD1. The CDR3 spans 17 residues. The germline V gene encodes CDR1 SGHTA and CDR2 FQGTGA. J gave up 4 bases and V 0 bases, and 10 bases lay outside the gene matches. CDR3 sequence (DNA): TGTGCCAGCAGCTTAACCGGGACAGCGCGTGGAGCAGATACGCAGTATTTT. It codes for CASSLTGTARGADTQYF.

This chain connects TRBV11-2 to TRBJ2-7; D is ambiguous. The assigned J gene may be wrong: the sequence end matches TRBJ2-5 better. CDR1 SGHAT and CDR2 FQNNGV come from the germline V gene. The CDR3 has 12 amino acids. In DNA, the CDR3 is TGTGCCAGCAGCTTAGATACGGAGACCCAGTACTTC. It is translated as CASSLDTETQYF.